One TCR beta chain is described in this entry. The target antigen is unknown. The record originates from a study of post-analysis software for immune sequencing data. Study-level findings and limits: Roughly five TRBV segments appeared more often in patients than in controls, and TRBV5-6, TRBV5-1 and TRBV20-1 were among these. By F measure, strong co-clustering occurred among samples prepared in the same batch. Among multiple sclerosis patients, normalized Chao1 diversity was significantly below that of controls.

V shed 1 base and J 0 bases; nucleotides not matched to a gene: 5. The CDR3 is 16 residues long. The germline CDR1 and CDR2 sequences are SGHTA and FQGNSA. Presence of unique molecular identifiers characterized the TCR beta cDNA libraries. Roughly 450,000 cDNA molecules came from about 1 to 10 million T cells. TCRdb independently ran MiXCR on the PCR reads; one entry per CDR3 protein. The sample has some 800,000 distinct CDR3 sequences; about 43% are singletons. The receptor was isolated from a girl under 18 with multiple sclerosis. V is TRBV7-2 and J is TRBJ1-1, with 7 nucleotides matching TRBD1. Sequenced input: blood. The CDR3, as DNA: TGTGCCAGCAGCTTAGACGGGGACAGCGTGAACACTGAAGCTTTCTTT. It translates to CASSLDGDSVNTEAFF.